The present TCR beta chain was sequenced within a study of circulating and synovial CD4+ cells in juvenile arthritis. Study-level results: These blood cells shared more CDR3 sequences with synovium than bulk blood.

Method: immunoSEQ multiplex PCR; TCRdb's copy keeps in-frame clones and lacks some. The profile shows approximately 36,000 clones, 85% to 95% of them singletons. The ends lost 11 bases at V and 5 bases at J; junction bases unmatched: 8. Germline-derived CDR1 and CDR2 are SEHNR and FQNEAQ (reference sequence). The CDR3 extends over 12 amino acids. Comment on this clone: Its specificity is not known.

This TCR was sampled from a human donor with juvenile idiopathic arthritis. The V and J genes are TRBV7-9 and TRBJ2-7, with 8 bases matching TRBD2. The source material was CD4+ T cells from blood. In nucleotides, the CDR3 is TGTGCCGGCAAAGCGGGGGCCAACGAGCAGTACTTC. It is translated as CAGKAGANEQYF.